A single sample is the source of the 14 T cell receptor beta chains below, sequenced in a study of PD-1 blockade in classical Hodgkin lymphoma. Specified time point: cycle 4 day 1 (C4D1), after 5 to 7 weeks of nivolumab. Each and every patient relapsed after autologous stem cell transplantation, and patients got differing brentuximab vedotin exposure. Using immunoSEQ multiplex PCR, the repertoire was profiled, and TCRdb retains in-frame clones only, with some absent. Of tens of thousands of clones detected, approximately 80% appear once; the ten largest clones hold over 15%. Sequences were derived from peripheral blood mononuclear cells (PBMCs), sampled before the fourth cycle of nivolumab. These receptors were obtained from a human donor with classical Hodgkin lymphoma.

The gene calls are TRBV19 and TRBJ2-7; D not resolved. The ends were cut back, 5 bases at V and 4 bases at J, with 15 bases in the middle. Germline CDR1 and CDR2: LNHDA and SQIVND (reference sequence). CDR3 length equals 14 residues. The chain's CDR3 is CASSPSRGQYEQYF. In DNA, the CDR3 is TGTGCCAGTAGTCCCTCCCGCGGCCAATACGAGCAGTACTTC. Together with reference TRBV19 and TRBJ2-7, the CDR3 gives the full variable domain: DGGITQSPKYLFRKEGQNVTLSCEQNLNHDAMYWYRQDPGQGLRLIYYSQIVNDFQKGDIAEGYSVSREKKESFPLTVTSAQKNPTAFYLCASSPSRGQYEQYFGPGTRLTVT.

The J gene is TRBJ2-7, the V gene TRBV27; 10 nucleotides align to TRBD1. Trimming took 7 bases from V and 5 from J; bases not matched to a gene: 8. The V gene's germline CDR1 is MNHEY and CDR2 SMNVEV (reference sequence). CDR3 length equals 14 residues. This CDR3 reads CASKRGQGPNEQYF. In DNA form, the CDR3 reads TGTGCCAGCAAGCGGGGACAGGGGCCCAACGAGCAGTACTTC.

The chain combines TRBV29-1 with TRBJ2-7; tentatively, D is TRBD2 (5 bases). The V gene lost 4 bases and the J gene lost 6 bases, with 13 bases spanning the gap. This CDR3 has 12 residues. Germline CDR1 SQVTM, CDR2 ANQGSEA. CDR3 amino acids: CSVADSNPEQYF. CDR3 DNA sequence: TGCAGCGTTGCGGACTCGAACCCCGAGCAGTACTTC.

This sequence joins TRBV11-3 and TRBJ2-7, with D perhaps matching TRBD1 (5 bases). Looked up from germline, CDR1 is SGHNT and CDR2 is YENEEA. The CDR3 contains 12 residues. Trimming took off 5 bases at V and 3 bases at J, with 8 bases between the two ends. In DNA, the CDR3 is TGTGCCAGCAGCGGTACAGGCTACGAGCAGTACTTC. Its protein is CASSGTGYEQYF.

The V gene is TRBV4-2, the J gene TRBJ2-3; TRBD2 matches at 10 bases. The CDR3 length is 17 residues. Trimming removed 0 bases from V and 5 bases from J; junction bases left unmatched: 8. Germline-derived CDR1 and CDR2 are LGHNA and YNFKEQ. The chain's CDR3 is CASSQDMAPSGGDTQYF. The DNA for the CDR3 is TGTGCCAGCAGCCAAGATATGGCGCCTAGCGGGGGAGATACGCAGTATTTT.

This clone was recorded only once. This chain links TRBV27 with TRBJ2-5; D is ambiguous. CDR3 length: 15 amino acids. CDR1 and CDR2 from the germline V gene are MNHEY and SMNVEV (reference sequence). V lost 0 bases to trimming and J lost 1 base, with 9 bases between them. CDR3 sequence (DNA): TGTGCCAGCAGTTTATCGGTACAGTTCCAAGAGACCCAGTACTTC. It is translated as CASSLSVQFQETQYF.

This clone is labeled medium-sized. The chain combines TRBV9 with TRBJ2-6, with D unclear. The V end was cut by 0 bases, the J end by 6 bases, with 7 bases between. The CDR3 length is 14 residues. CDR1 is SGDLS and CDR2 is YYNGEE in the germline V gene. CDR3: CASSVGSLANVLTF. Written as DNA, the CDR3 is TGTGCCAGCAGCGTAGGGTCCTTGGCCAACGTCCTGACTTTC.

The chain links TRBV11-3 to TRBJ2-1, with 11 bases fitting TRBD1. V lost 5 bases, J lost 9 bases, and 6 bases stayed unmatched. The CDR3 covers 14 residues. Germline V gene lookup returns CDR1 SGHNT and CDR2 YENEEA. The CDR3 reads CASSPRTGGREQFF. The CDR3 DNA follows: TGTGCCAGCAGCCCCCGGACAGGGGGCCGTGAGCAGTTCTTC.

The genes are TRBV7-3 and TRBJ2-3, with 7 bases identical to TRBD2. CDR1 SGHTA and CDR2 FQGTGA come from the germline V gene. CDR3 length equals 14 residues. With 2 bases clipped from V and 6 bases from J, the junction kept 5 bases outside the gene matches. DNA of the CDR3: TGTGCCAGCAGCTTACCCGTACTAGCGGATACGCAGTATTTT. Residues: CASSLPVLADTQYF.

The V call is TRBV9, the J call TRBJ1-3; the match to TRBD1 covers 11 bases. Trimming cost V 4 bases and J 2 bases; bases outside gene matches: 11. This CDR3 has 18 residues. The germline gives CDR1 SGDLS, CDR2 YYNGEE. The CDR3 bases are TGTGCCAGCAGCCCCGGACAGGGGGCCCCCTTAGCTGGAAACACCATATATTTT. It is translated as CASSPGQGAPLAGNTIYF.

This sequence joins TRBV19 and TRBJ1-1; D perhaps matches TRBD1 (6 bases). The CDR3 covers 12 residues. The germline V gene encodes CDR1 LNHDA and CDR2 SQIVND (reference sequence). V lost 10 bases to trimming and J lost 10 bases, with 19 bases between them. CDR3 nucleotide sequence: TGTGCCATCACGGGGACGGGGGCGGTAGCTTTCTTT. The encoded protein is CAITGTGAVAFF.

V is TRBV11-3 and J is TRBJ2-1; 12 nucleotides align to TRBD1. The germline CDR1 and CDR2 sequences are SGHNT and YENEEA. Trimming cost V 8 bases and J 12 bases; bases outside gene matches: 11. The CDR3 spans 14 residues. CDR3 bases: TGTGCCAGCGGGGGGACAGGGGGCTTCCTCCGGCAGTTCTTC. Residues: CASGGTGGFLRQFF.

This clone was detected only a few times. V gene TRBV6-6 combines with J gene TRBJ1-4, with 9 bases matching TRBD1. Germline V lookup: CDR1 MNHNY, CDR2 SVGAGI (reference sequence). Trimming took 6 bases from V and 6 from J; bases not matched to a gene: 5. CDR3 length equals 14 residues. The CDR3 DNA follows: TGTGCCAGCAGGCTACAGGGGGCGGATGAAAAACTGTTTTTT. Its protein product is CASRLQGADEKLFF.

CDR3 in DNA: TGTGCCAGCAGCTTTCGAGGCGGCTATGGCTACACCTTC. It codes for CASSFRGGYGYTF. The rearrangement links TRBV7-2 to TRBJ1-2; D remains unclear. The CDR3 is 13 residues long. Trimming took 3 bases from V and 4 from J, leaving 9 bases between them. Germline values: CDR1 SGHTA, CDR2 FQGNSA.